This TCR beta chain was captured by sequencing in a study of blood T cells in healthy people across ages. Worth noting for this clonotype: Antigen: not known.

The CDR3 spans 16 residues. Germline values: CDR1 KGHDR, CDR2 SFDVKD. V dropped 4 bases and J dropped 1 base, with 15 bases sitting between them. The use of a sample-barcoded 5' primer and a J-beta primer mix characterized a second PCR of roughly 7 to 11 cycles. TCRdb re-derived calls from the 5' RACE reads in MiXCR, one entry per CDR3 protein. Among around 800,000 distinct CDR3 sequences listed, 50% to 65% were seen once. Findings and caveats of the study: It was not possible, with unsorted PBMCs, to conclusively compare naive and antigen-experienced cells.

Sequencing was done on a sample of blood. This TCR derives from a man older than 75 in good health. This chain connects TRBV24-1 to TRBJ2-5, with TRBD1 as a possible D gene (6 bases). The CDR3 is CATSDPGHIPQETQYF. Written as DNA, the CDR3 is TGTGCCACCAGTGACCCGGGACACATCCCCCAAGAGACCCAGTACTTC.